This note documents a single T cell receptor beta chain sequence. Assay used: immunoSEQ multiplex PCR; TCRdb lists only in-frame clones, some missing. The sample holds about 84,000 clones, 85% to 95% seen once. The sample comes from a study of PD-L1 blockade in urothelial cancer. At the level of the study: Atezolizumab (1,200 mg intravenously every 3 weeks) began around 2014 for patients. In the patient group, about 90% of the roughly 29 were males with bladder-origin urothelial cancer. T cells were recovered from blood samples at a median of approximately 150,000.

The V and J ends lost 1 base and 4 bases, in that order; junction bases with no gene match: 6. The germline gives CDR1 SGHTA, CDR2 FQGNSA. The CDR3 is 16 residues long. This sample comprised PBMCs, obtained around atezolizumab (anti-PD-L1) treatment. The rearrangement joins TRBV7-2 to TRBJ2-7, with 11 bases identical to TRBD2. The sequence derives from a man aged 60 to 69 with urothelial cancer. The CDR3 region has the DNA TGTGCCAGCAGCTTAGTTGTTAGCGGGGGGGGTTACGAGCAGTACTTC. Its translation: CASSLVVSGGGYEQYF.